The T cell receptor beta chain described here comes from a study of blood T cell repertoires in COVID-19. Overall study context: Samples of COVID-19 (acute and convalescent) were obtained from the United States, Italy and Spain. PBMCs, B-cell-depleted T cells, or T cells provided the cDNA or gDNA that made up the material.

The table lists this clone with a count of one. Study processing details: Using reference gene primer amplification, nucleated cell counts were estimated. The protocol was immunoSEQ multiplex PCR, while the TCRdb copy is restricted to in-frame clones and leaves out a portion. The DNA was the basis for D and trimming; V, J and clone size are from that table. The repertoire consists of 150,000 to 200,000 clones, with approximately 86% occurring once and the leading ten covering around 3.9%. The length of the CDR3 is 16 residues. V was shortened by 4 bases and J by 12 bases, with 22 bases between the two germline ends. From germline, CDR1 is MNHEY and CDR2 SVGAGI.

Sequencing used peripheral blood. This clonotype originated in a woman in her fifties or sixties who had recovered from COVID-19. This sequence joins TRBV6-5 and TRBJ1-6, with D tentatively TRBD1 (6 bases). CDR3 DNA: TGTGCCAGCAGTTTTAGTACAGGGTGGTCTGGGGGACCCCTCCACTTT. It translates to CASSFSTGWSGGPLHF.